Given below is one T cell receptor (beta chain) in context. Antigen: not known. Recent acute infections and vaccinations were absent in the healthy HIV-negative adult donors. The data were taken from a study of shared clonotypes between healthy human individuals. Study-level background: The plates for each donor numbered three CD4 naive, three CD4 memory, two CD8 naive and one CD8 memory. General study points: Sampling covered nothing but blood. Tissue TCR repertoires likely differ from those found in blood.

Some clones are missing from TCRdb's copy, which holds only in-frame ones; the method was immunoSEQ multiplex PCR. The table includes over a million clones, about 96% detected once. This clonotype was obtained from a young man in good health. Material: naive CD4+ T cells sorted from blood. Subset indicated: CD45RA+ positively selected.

The CDR3 DNA sequence: TGTGCCAGCAGTCCCCTTGGCCTGAGACTCTATGGCTACACCTTC. Translation gives CASSPLGLRLYGYTF. The chain couples TRBV28 to TRBJ1-2; D uncertain. Trimming shortened V by 5 bases and J by 4 bases, and 17 bases separated the two germline ends. Germline CDR1 reads MDHEN; CDR2 reads SYDVKM. The CDR3 loop spans 15 amino acids.